Below, one TCR beta chain is given with its context. There is no known antigen for this receptor. Base-call qualities are not available, and no considerably larger clone is one nucleotide away. TCRbeta CDR3 regions were amplified from genomic DNA using the immunoSEQ Assay, a bias-controlled multiplex PCR. On the authors' methods: The number of nucleated cells in each sample was estimated by amplification of reference gene primers within the assay. To quantify the absolute abundance of each unique TCRbeta CDR3 rearrangement, sequence reads were collapsed and filtered. For each sample, productive Simpson clonality was calculated as the square root of Simpson's diversity index across productive rearrangements. TCRdb's version of the immuneACCESS table is confined to in-frame rearrangements and falls short of the full clone set. An unresolved V gene accounts for under half of the shortfall where checked; the remainder is of unknown origin. D and trimming were read from the DNA, whereas the V and J calls and clone size are those reported in that table. Here the sample has a few hundred thousand clones; more than 75% occur a single time. Over 9% of the sample is taken by the ten largest.

Trimming costs V 0 bases and J 4 bases, and their ends lie 11 bases apart. CDR1 is given as SGHTS and CDR2 as YDEGEE, both from the germline V gene. The CDR3 has 15 amino acids, counting the end cysteine and phenylalanine. Left in the record is the CDR3 DNA by itself, 45 bases read in frame from the first base. Each collaborating institution followed its own protocols to collect whole blood in K2EDTA tubes. For TCRbeta analysis, collaborators shipped samples in one of three forms: frozen whole blood, isolated PBMCs, or DNA extracted from either of those sample types. The data were obtained in a study of blood T cell repertoires in COVID-19 (dated by TCRdb to about 2020). Describing the broader study: The collaborator samples originated in the United States, Italy and Spain and spanned the acute and convalescent phases of COVID-19. The prospective study material was composed of cDNA or gDNA derived from T cells, B-cell-depleted T cells, or PBMCs. Deeply sampled blood TCRbeta repertoires from subjects exposed to, actively infected with, or recovered from COVID-19 were included in the dataset. A freely available public database, intended as a resource for researchers studying the immune response to SARS-CoV-2, is where the repertoires were released. The samples were drawn from two sources: the first 160 participants of the ongoing ImmuneRACE study, and over 950 subjects contributed by 6 global collaborators. A de-identified subject ID, COVID-19 status, age in years and sex were almost always included in the sample metadata. Where available, HLA class I and class II types were obtained from metadata supplied by the sample provider rather than from assay-based typing. The paper as a whole reports these results and caveats: Clinical and demographic metadata were provided uncurated, with the amount varying by source and participant.

The clonotype was recovered from a man older than 75 with acute or convalescent COVID-19. The V gene is TRBV5-8 and the J gene is TRBJ1-3, and TRBD1 may be the D gene, going by 6 matching bases. Sequenced input: peripheral blood. The CDR3 is CASSLGPDRGNTIYF. The DNA reads as follows: TGTGCCAGCAGCTTGGGCCCCGACAGGGGAAACACCATATATTTT.